This TCR beta chain was captured in a study of glioma-infiltrating T cells after dendritic cell vaccination listed by TCRdb under 2016. At the level of the whole study: Of the roughly 15 glioblastoma patients in the cohort, all drawn from Phase I and II dendritic cell vaccination trials, 9 were newly diagnosed and 6 had recurrent disease. Autologous tumor lysate-pulsed dendritic cell vaccination was administered to the patients between about 2003 and 2012. TCR sequencing metrics, including TIL content and tumor-blood repertoire overlap, were correlated with survival after dendritic cell vaccination. The vaccine consisted of monocyte-derived dendritic cells cultured less than 9 days with IL-4 and GM-CSF, then pulsed overnight with autologous tumor lysate. In glioblastoma patients vaccinated with dendritic cells, deep sequencing of TCR beta CDR3 regions served to measure tumor-infiltrating lymphocyte content and to compare repertoires between tumor and blood. Three intradermal dendritic cell vaccine injections were administered to patients at biweekly intervals in the arm below the axilla. Results the study describes overall, beyond this receptor: TCR clonality showed no direct relationship with survival, which suggests that a diverse polyclonal response may matter. After dendritic cell vaccination, a higher estimated pretreatment TIL content predicted longer time to progression and overall survival. The cohort was small and heterogeneous, only a few patients had full blood and tumor sets, and even fewer had initial-recurrent tumor pairs. The three-group TCR overlap response model was described as speculative and requiring prospective validation.

Read against the paper, the sample's time point label means: after dendritic cell vaccination, including at tumor progression/relapse. Patients were selected on the basis of adequate residual fresh-frozen tumor tissue and more than two years of available survival data. None of the glioblastoma patients carried an isocitrate dehydrogenase mutation, although molecular status otherwise varied. PBMC were collected before vaccination, two weeks after the third vaccination, and at tumor progression if tumor progression occurred. Genomic DNA was extracted with the Qiagen DNeasy Blood extraction Kit. Using the immunoSEQ assay, TCRB CDR3 regions were amplified from approximately 2 micrograms of genomic DNA, or from all available DNA when less than that was on hand. The multiplex PCR employed 60 forward primers targeting TCR V beta segments and 13 reverse primers targeting J beta segments. Synthetic control templates were spiked into each sample at limiting dilution to estimate reads per starting template. Reads of 87 bp were generated by sequencing on the Illumina HiSeq System. For the original study's pipeline: PCR and sequencing errors were removed by a nearest neighbor algorithm that merged closely related sequences. TCR overlap was defined as the percentage of unique tumor TCR beta sequences that were also found in the peripheral blood of the same patient. TCRdb took this table from immuneACCESS and kept in-frame rearrangements with V and J called. Such tables lack part of the clones; where checked against another copy, unresolved V genes explain under half of the gap, and the rest is unexplained. That table furnishes V, J and clone size, whereas the DNA furnished D and trimming. Here the sample has just under 100,000 clones; more than 70% occur a single time. Together, the top ten hold 4.5% to 5.5% of the sample.

On this clone itself: Its antigen target is currently unknown. No quality values exist for individual bases; no much larger clone is one base distant.

CDR1 and CDR2, per the germline V gene, are MNHEY and SVGAGI. The CDR3 runs 15 residues from the cysteine to the phenylalanine. The sequence is cut down to CDR3 DNA, 45 bases in frame from base 1. The germline V and J ends show losses of 6 bases and 4 bases respectively, and no gene match explains 5 bases of the junction. The sequencing here drew on blood, taken after dendritic cell vaccination. This receptor was taken from a human donor with glioblastoma. The receptor chain draws on TRBV6-5 and TRBJ2-1; 11 bases in between match TRBD2. The bases are TGTGCCAGCAGCCAAACTAGCGGGAGTTACAATGAGCAGTTCTTC. Its translation reads: CASSQTSGSYNEQFF.